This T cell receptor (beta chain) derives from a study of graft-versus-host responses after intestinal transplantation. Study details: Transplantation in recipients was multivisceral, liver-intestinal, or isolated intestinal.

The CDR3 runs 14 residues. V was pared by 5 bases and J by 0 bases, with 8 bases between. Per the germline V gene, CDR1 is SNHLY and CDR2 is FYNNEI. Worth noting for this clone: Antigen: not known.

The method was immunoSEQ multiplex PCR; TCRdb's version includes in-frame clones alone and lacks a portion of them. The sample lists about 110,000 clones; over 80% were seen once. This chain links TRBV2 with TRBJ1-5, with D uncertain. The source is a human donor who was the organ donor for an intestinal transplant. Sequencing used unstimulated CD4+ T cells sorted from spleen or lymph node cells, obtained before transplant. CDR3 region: CASSSEISNQPQHF. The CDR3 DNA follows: TGTGCCAGCAGTTCAGAAATTAGCAATCAGCCCCAGCATTTT.